This T cell receptor beta chain was identified during a study of cytomegalovirus exposure and HLA in healthy donors. With 60 Vbeta and 13 Jbeta primers, the PCR was carried out. Data came from immunoSEQ multiplex PCR; TCRdb stores just in-frame clones and leaves some out. The sample lists approximately 160,000 clones, 80% to 90% occurring once. Germline loops: CDR1 MNHEY, CDR2 SVGAGI. Trimming left V 6 bases short and J 3 bases short, with 12 bases between. The CDR3 contains 14 residues. This clone was observed a single time. What it recognizes is unknown. Study-wide results and caveats: In vitro confirmation showed three CMV-associated chains to be CMV antigen specific. A list of approximately 160 TCR beta chains associated with cytomegalovirus was given.

This receptor was identified in a woman under 30 in good health and CMV-seronegative. The chain combines TRBV6-5 with TRBJ2-1; no definite D call. The specimen sequenced was PBMCs. The DNA for the CDR3 is TGTGCCAGCAGCGACACCAACAGCTACAATGAGCAGTTCTTC. As protein: CASSDTNSYNEQFF.